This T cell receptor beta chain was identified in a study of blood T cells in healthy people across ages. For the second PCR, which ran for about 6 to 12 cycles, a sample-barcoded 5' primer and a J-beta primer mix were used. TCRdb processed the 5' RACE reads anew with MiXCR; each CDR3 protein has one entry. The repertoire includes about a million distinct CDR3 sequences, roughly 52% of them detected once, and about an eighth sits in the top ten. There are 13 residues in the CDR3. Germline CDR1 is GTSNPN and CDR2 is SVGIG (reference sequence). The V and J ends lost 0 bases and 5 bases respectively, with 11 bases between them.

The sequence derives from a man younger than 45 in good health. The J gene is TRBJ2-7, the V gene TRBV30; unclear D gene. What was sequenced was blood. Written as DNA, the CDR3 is TGTGCCTGGAGTGTTTCCAGTACAAACGAGCAGTACTTC. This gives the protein CAWSVSSTNEQYF.